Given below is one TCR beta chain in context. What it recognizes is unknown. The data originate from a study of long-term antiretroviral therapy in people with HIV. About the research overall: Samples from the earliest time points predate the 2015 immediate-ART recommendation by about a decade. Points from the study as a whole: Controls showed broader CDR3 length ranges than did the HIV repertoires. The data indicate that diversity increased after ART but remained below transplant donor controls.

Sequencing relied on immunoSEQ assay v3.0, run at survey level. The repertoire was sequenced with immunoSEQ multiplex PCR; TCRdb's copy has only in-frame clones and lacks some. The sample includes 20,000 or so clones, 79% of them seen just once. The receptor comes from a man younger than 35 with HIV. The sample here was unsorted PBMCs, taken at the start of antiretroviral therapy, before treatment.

The chain's CDR3 is CASSQEEERIYTGELFF. DNA for the CDR3: TGCGCCAGCAGCCAAGAGGAGGAACGGATTTACACCGGGGAGCTGTTTTTT. The genes are TRBV4-1 and TRBJ2-2, with D possibly TRBD2 on 5 matching bases. This CDR3 contains 17 residues. Germline CDR1 MGHRA, CDR2 YSYEKL. V lost 0 bases and J 3 bases, leaving 14 bases between the germline ends.